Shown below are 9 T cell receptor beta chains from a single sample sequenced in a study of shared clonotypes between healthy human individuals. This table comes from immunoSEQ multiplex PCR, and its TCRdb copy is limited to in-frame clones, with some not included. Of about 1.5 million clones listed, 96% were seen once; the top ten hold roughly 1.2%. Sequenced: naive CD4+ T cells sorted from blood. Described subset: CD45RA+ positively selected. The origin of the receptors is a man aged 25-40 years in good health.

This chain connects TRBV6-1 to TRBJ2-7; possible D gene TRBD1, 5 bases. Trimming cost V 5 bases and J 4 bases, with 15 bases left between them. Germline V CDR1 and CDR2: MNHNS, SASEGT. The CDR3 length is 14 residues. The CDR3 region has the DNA TGTGCCAGCAGTCAAGGACATCGTGGGTACGAGCAGTACTTC. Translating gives CASSQGHRGYEQYF.

CDR3 nucleotides: TGTGCCAGCAGTGCGTCCGGGACAACAAAAAACATTCAGTACTTC. Protein: CASSASGTTKNIQYF. This chain uses TRBV28 with TRBJ2-4, with D perhaps TRBD1 (6 bases). The CDR3 loop spans 15 amino acids. V dropped 5 bases and J dropped 4 bases, with 15 bases sitting between them. Germline CDR1 and CDR2: MDHEN and SYDVKM.

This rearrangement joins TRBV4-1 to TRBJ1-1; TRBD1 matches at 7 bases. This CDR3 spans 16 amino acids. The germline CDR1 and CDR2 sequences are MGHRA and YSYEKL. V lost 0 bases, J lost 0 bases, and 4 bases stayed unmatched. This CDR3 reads CASSQDRTGLNTEAFF. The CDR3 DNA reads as TGCGCCAGCAGCCAAGACCGGACAGGTTTGAACACTGAAGCTTTCTTT.

CDR3 nucleotide sequence: TGTGCCAGCAGCCCAAATACAGGGGGCGTCGGGGAGACCCAGTACTTC. Residues: CASSPNTGGVGETQYF. The chain couples TRBV5-4 to TRBJ2-5; 9 bases are a match to TRBD1. After removal of 4 bases from V and 5 bases from J, the junction contained 12 bases not matched to a gene. Germline CDR1 reads SGHNT; CDR2 reads YYREEE (reference sequence). The CDR3 runs to 16 residues.

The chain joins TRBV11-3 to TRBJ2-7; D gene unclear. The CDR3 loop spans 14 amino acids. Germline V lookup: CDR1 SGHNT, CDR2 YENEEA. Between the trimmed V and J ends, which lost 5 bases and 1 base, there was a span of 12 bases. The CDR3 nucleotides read TGTGCCAGCAGCACCCAAGGACGGTCCTACGAGCAGTACTTC. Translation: CASSTQGRSYEQYF.

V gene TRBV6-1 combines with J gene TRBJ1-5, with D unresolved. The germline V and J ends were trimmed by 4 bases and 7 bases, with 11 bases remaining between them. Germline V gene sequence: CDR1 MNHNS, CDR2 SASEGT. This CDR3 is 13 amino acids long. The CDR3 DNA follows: TGTGCCAGCAGTGTGGATACCTTACAGCCCCAGCATTTT. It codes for CASSVDTLQPQHF.

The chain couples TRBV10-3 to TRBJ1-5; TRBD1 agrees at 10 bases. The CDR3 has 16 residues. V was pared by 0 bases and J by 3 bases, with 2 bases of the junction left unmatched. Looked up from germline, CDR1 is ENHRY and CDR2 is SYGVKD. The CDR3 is CAISESGTGDNQPQHF. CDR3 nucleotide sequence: TGTGCCATCAGTGAGTCAGGGACAGGGGACAATCAGCCCCAGCATTTT.

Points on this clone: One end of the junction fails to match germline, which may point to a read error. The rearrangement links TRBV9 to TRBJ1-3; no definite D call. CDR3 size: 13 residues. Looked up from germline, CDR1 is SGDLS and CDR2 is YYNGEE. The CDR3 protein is CASSVGSENTIYF. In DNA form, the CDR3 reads TGTGCCAGCAGCGTAGGGTCTGAAAACACCATATATTTT.

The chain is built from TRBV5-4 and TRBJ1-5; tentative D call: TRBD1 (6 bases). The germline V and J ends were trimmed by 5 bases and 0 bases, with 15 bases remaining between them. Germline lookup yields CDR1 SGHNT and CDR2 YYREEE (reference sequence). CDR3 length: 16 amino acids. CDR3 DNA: TGTGCCAGCAGTTCCCGGGGGGCGTATAGCAATCAGCCCCAGCATTTT. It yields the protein CASSSRGAYSNQPQHF.